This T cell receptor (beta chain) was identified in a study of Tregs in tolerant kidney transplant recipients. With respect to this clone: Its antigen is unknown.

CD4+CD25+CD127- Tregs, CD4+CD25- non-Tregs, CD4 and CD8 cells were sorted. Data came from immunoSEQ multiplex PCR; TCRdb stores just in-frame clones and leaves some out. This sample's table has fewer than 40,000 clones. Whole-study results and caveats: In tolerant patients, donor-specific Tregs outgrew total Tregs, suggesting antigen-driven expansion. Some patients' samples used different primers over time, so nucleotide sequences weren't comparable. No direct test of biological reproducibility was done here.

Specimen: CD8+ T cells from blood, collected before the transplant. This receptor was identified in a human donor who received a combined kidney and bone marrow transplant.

The part of the CDR3 DNA that was read is TGTGCCAGCAGTTACCTCCAGGGAGGCCAAGAGACC. Translating gives CASSYLQGGQET. The CDR3 in its entirety is CASSYLQGGQETQYF. V and J are TRBV6-2 or TRBV6-3 and TRBJ2-5, with D perhaps TRBD2 (6 bases). Read sequence stops 3 residues before the CDR3 end, and the germline J gene provides the missing end. This CDR3 spans 15 amino acids. V dropped 2 bases and J dropped 1 base, with 11 bases sitting between them. Germline V CDR1 and CDR2: MNHEY, SVGEGT.